This T cell receptor (beta chain) was obtained from a study of blood T cell repertoires in COVID-19. V lost 5 bases to trimming and J lost 1 base; unmatched junction nucleotides: 6. CDR1 and CDR2 from the germline V gene are SGHTA and FQGTGA. This CDR3 is 15 amino acids long. This clone was seen once. The authors' processing: Nucleated cell counts were estimated from reference gene primer amplification. Some clones are missing from TCRdb's copy, which holds only in-frame ones; the method was immunoSEQ multiplex PCR. V and J calls and clone size are copied from that table; D and trimming were computed from the DNA. The table shows roughly 90,000 clones, with roughly 80% occurring only once.

The TCR comes from an older woman with acute or convalescent COVID-19. The specimen sequenced was peripheral blood. The rearrangement joins TRBV7-3 to TRBJ1-1; 8 positions match TRBD1. CDR3 nucleotides: TGTGCCAGCAGCGCCGCCGGGACAGGGAACACTGAAGCTTTCTTT. Translating it yields CASSAAGTGNTEAFF.